The clone carrying this TCR beta chain was picked up a small number of times. The antigen remains undetermined. The sample originates from a study of T cells in Graves' hyperthyroidism and ophthalmopathy. Points from the study as a whole: Most thyroid clonotypes with frequency above 0.001 were detected in blood.

From RNA transcripts, TCR beta CDR3 regions were amplified. HTBI primers were the set used in a first-round RT-PCR of the TCR CDR3. In TCRdb, the multiplex PCR reads were re-called with MiXCR into one record per CDR3 protein. This sample yields roughly 360,000 distinct CDR3 sequences, of which roughly 13% are seen a single time; less than 25% belongs to the top ten. CDR1 is SGHNT, CDR2 YYREEE, per germline (reference sequence). V shed 2 bases and J shed 1 base, with 16 bases lying between them. The CDR3 length is 16 residues. Disease duration under 2 months; hyperthyroidism patients were aged 18 to 65.

The rearrangement links TRBV5-4 to TRBJ2-7; TRBD2 is a possible D gene (6 bases). The sample consisted of blood. The receptor was isolated from a man aged 30 to 39 with Graves' hyperthyroidism that later progressed to Graves' ophthalmopathy. CDR3 sequence: CASSFRWRGRSYEQYF. The CDR3 DNA follows: TGTGCCAGCAGCTTCAGGTGGAGGGGCAGATCCTACGAGCAGTACTTC.